This T cell receptor (beta chain) was obtained from a study of cytomegalovirus exposure and HLA in healthy donors. Study-level results: Cytomegalovirus status was reportedly diagnosed by the classifier with high sensitivity and specificity. Testing in vitro showed a few CMV-associated chains specific for CMV antigens.

Researchers ran the PCR with 60 Vbeta and 13 Jbeta primers. Sequencing was performed with immunoSEQ multiplex PCR; in TCRdb, only in-frame clones are kept and a portion is missing. The sample data list more than 45,000 clones. About this clone: What it binds is unknown.

The junction had 11 bases not matched to a gene; V was cut back by 6 bases and J by 5 bases. The germline V gene has CDR1 PRHDT and CDR2 FYEKMQ (reference sequence). The length of the CDR3 is 15 residues. This receptor was obtained from a woman aged 25 to 45 in good health and CMV-seropositive. The V call is TRBV13, the J call TRBJ2-7; 9 nucleotides match TRBD1. The sample was PBMCs. For the CDR3, the DNA is TGTGCCAGCAGTTTTACCGGGACAGGGATCGACGAGCAGTACTTC. Translation gives CASSFTGTGIDEQYF.